This T cell receptor (beta chain) originates from a study of cytomegalovirus exposure and HLA in healthy donors. For the study at large: As an earlier analysis found, about 200 million T cells yielded approximately 110 million unique TCR beta sequences.

V dropped 0 bases and J dropped 5 bases, with 12 bases sitting between them. The length of the CDR3 is 14 residues. CDR1 and CDR2 (germline): SGHRS, YFSETQ. Comments on this clone: Its target is unknown.

Researchers ran the PCR with 60 Vbeta and 13 Jbeta primers. The data were produced by immunoSEQ multiplex PCR, yet TCRdb's version contains in-frame clones alone and is incomplete. Among some 130,000 clones, 65% to 80% were seen once, and the ten largest hold roughly 1.5%. Notes on the study in general: Based on reports, TCR beta sequences accurately predicted HLA-A and HLA-B alleles for most subjects. With further analysis later on, most CMV-associated TCR beta chains appeared HLA-restricted. The Asian-associated ancestry cluster reportedly had fewer N-insertions than the approximately 670-donor mean in a later analysis.

This clonotype originated in a woman between 18 and 29 years old in good health and CMV-seronegative. The source material was PBMCs. The chain uses TRBV5-1 and TRBJ2-7, with D possibly TRBD2 on 6 matching bases. The CDR3 DNA is TGCGCCAGCAGCTTGGGAGGGGAGGACGACGAGCAGTACTTC. Amino acid sequence: CASSLGGEDDEQYF.